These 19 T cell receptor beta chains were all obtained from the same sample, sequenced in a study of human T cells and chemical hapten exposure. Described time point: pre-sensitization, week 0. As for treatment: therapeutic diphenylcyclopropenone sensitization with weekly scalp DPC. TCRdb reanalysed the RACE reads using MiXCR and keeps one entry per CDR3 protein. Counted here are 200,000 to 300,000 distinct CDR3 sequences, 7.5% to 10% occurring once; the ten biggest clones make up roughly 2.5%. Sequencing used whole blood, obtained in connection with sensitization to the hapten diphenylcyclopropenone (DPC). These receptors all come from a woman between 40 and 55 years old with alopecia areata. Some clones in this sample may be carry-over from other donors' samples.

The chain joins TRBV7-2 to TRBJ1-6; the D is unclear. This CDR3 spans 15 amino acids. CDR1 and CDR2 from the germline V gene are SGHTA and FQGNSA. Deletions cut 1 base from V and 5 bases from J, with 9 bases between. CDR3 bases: TGTGCCAGCAGCTTAGGGGGAAGACATAATTCACCCCTCCACTTT. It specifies CASSLGGRHNSPLHF.

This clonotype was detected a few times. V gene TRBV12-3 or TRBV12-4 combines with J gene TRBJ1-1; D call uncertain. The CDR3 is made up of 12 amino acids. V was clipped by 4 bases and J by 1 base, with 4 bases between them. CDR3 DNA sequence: TGTGCCAGCAGTTACAGGAACACTGAAGCTTTCTTT. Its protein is CASSYRNTEAFF.

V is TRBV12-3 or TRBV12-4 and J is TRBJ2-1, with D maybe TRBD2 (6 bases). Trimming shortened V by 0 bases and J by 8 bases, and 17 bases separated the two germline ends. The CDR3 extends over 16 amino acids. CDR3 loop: CASSLASGSTGDEQFF. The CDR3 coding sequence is TGTGCCAGCAGTTTAGCTAGCGGCAGCACCGGGGATGAGCAGTTCTTC.

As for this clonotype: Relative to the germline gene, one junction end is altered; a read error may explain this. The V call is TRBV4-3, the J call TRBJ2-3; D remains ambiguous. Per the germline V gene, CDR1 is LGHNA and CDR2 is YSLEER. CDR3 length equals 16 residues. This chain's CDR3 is CASNQISTRWEDTQYF. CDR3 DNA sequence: TGCGCCAGCAACCAAATCTCAACACGCTGGGAAGATACGCAGTATTTT.

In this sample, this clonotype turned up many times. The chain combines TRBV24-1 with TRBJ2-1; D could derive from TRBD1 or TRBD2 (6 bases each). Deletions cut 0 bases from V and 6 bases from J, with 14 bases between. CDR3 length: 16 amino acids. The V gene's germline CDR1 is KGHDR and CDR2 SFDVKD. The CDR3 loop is CATSDLQFGGGNEQFF. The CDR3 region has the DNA TGTGCCACCAGTGATTTGCAATTTGGAGGGGGCAATGAGCAGTTCTTC.

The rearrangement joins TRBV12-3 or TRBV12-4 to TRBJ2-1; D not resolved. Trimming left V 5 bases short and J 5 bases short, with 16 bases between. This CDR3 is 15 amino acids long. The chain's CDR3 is CASSNDSLAHNEQFF. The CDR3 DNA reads TGTGCCAGCAGTAACGACTCCTTGGCGCACAATGAGCAGTTCTTC.

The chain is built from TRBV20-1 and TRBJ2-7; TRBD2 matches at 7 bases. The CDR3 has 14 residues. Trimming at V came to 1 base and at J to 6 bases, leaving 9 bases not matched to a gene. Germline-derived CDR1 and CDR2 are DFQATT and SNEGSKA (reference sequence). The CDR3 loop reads CSARVAGEFCEQYF. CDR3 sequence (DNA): TGCAGTGCTAGAGTGGCGGGAGAATTCTGCGAGCAGTACTTC.

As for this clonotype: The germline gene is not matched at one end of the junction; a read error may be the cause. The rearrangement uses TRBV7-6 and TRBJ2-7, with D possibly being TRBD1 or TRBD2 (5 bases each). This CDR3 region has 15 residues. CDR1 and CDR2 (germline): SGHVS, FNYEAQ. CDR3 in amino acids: CANSLDRDAAYEQYF. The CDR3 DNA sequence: TGTGCCAACAGCTTGGACCGGGACGCCGCCTACGAGCAGTACTTC.

For the CDR3, the DNA is TGTGCCAGCAGTTTCACAGGGACTAATGAAAAACTGTTTTTT. This gives the protein CASSFTGTNEKLFF. The chain is built from TRBV27 and TRBJ1-4; maybe TRBD1 (6 bases). Trimming shortened V by 3 bases and J by 2 bases, and 7 bases separated the two germline ends. The CDR3 covers 14 residues. The germline V gene has CDR1 MNHEY and CDR2 SMNVEV (reference sequence).

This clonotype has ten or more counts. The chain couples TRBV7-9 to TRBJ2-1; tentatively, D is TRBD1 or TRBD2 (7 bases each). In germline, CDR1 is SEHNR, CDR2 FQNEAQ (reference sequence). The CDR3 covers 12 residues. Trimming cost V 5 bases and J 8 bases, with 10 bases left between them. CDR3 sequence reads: CASSPGGDEQFF. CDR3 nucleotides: TGTGCCAGCAGCCCAGGGGGGGATGAGCAGTTCTTC.

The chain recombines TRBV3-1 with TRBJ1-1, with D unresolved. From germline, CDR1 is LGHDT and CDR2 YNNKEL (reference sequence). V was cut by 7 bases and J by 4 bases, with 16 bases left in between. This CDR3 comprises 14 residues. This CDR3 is CASNIGGIVTEAFF. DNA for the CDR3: TGTGCCAGCAACATCGGTGGGATTGTCACTGAAGCTTTCTTT.

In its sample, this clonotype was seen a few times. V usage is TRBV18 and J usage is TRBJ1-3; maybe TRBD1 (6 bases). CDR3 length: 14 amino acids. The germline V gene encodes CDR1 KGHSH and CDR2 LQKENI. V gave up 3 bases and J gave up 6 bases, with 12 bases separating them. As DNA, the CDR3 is TGTGCCAGCTCACCCCGGGACAAAGAAAACACCATATATTTT. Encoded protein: CASSPRDKENTIYF.

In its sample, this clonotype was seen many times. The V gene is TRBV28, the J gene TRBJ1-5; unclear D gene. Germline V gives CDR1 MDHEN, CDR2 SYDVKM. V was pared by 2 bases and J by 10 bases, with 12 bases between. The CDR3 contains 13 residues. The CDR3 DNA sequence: TGTGCCAGCAGTTTAGGTCTCATCGAACCCCAGCATTTT. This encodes CASSLGLIEPQHF.

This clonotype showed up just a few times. DNA of the CDR3: TGTGCCAGCAGCTTTTTCCCGGGGAGGGGGTATCAAGAGACCCAGTACTTC. Amino acid sequence: CASSFFPGRGYQETQYF. The chain employs TRBV7-2 and TRBJ2-5; the D gene is possibly TRBD2 (7 bases). The ends were cut back, 3 bases at V and 2 bases at J, with 19 bases in the middle. The CDR3 extends over 17 amino acids. Germline CDR1 SGHTA, CDR2 FQGNSA.

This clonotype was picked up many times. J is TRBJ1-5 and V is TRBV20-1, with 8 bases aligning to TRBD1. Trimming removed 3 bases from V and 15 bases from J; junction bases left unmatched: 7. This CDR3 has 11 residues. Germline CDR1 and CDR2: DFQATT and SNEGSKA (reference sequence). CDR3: CSASGDRGRHF. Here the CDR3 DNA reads TGCAGTGCTAGCGGAGACAGGGGAAGGCATTTT.

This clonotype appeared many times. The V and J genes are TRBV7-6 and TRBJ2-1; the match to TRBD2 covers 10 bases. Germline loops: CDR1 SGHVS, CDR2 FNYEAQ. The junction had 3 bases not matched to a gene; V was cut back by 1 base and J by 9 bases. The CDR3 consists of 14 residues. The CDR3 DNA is TGTGCCAGCAGCTTAGGAGCTAGCGGGAGTGAGCAGTTCTTC. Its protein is CASSLGASGSEQFF.

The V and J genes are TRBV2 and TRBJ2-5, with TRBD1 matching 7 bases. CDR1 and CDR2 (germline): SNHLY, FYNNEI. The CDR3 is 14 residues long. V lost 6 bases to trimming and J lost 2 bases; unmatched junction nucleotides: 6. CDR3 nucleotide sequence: TGTGCCAGCAGGAGAACGGGACAGCAAGAGACCCAGTACTTC. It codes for CASRRTGQQETQYF.

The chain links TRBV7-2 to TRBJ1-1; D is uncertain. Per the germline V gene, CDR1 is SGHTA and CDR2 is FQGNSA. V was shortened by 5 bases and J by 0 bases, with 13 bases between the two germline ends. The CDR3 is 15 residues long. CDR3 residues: CASSPRAQMNTEAFF. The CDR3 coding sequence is TGTGCCAGCAGCCCCCGGGCACAGATGAACACTGAAGCTTTCTTT.

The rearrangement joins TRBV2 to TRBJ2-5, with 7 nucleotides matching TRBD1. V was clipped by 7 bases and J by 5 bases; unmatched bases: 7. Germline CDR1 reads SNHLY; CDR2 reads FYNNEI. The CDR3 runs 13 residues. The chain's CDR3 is CASTQGGAETQYF. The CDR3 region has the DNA TGTGCCAGCACCCAAGGGGGCGCCGAGACCCAGTACTTC. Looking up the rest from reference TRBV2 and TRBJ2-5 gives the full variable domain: EPEVTQTPSHQVTQMGQEVILRCVPISNHLYFYWYRQILGQKVEFLVSFYNNEISEKSEIFDDQFSVERPDGSNFTLKIRSTKLEDSAMYFCASTQGGAETQYFGPGTRLLVL.